What follows is one T cell receptor beta chain and its context. This sample was taken from a study of T cells in Graves' hyperthyroidism and ophthalmopathy. Background on the study: Peripheral blood was secured at the point of initial diagnosis, before any treatment.

RNA transcripts were the template for amplifying TCR beta CDR3 regions. Researchers ran a first-round RT-PCR on the TCR CDR3 using the HTBI primer set. A single record per CDR3 protein comes from TCRdb applying MiXCR to the multiplex PCR reads. The table has roughly 93,000 distinct CDR3 sequences, 51% seen once; the top ten hold 25% to 30%. Clinical symptoms, serum thyroxine and TRAb, thyroid ultrasound and orbital computed tomography were used for the diagnoses. Extraction of PBMCs used around 9.6 ml of fresh peripheral blood. Trimming cost V 3 bases and J 6 bases; bases outside gene matches: 3. CDR1 is ENHRY, CDR2 SYGVKD, per germline. This CDR3 has 16 amino acids.

The rearrangement links TRBV10-3 to TRBJ1-6, with 12 positions matching TRBD1. The source of this sequence is a woman between 40 and 50 years old with Graves' hyperthyroidism. Sequences were obtained from blood. This CDR3 reads CAISEPGQGANSPLHF. CDR3 nucleotide sequence: TGTGCCATCAGTGAACCGGGACAGGGGGCTAATTCACCCCTCCACTTT.